Listed here is a single T cell receptor beta chain. Its target is unknown. Blood sampling took place at baseline, cycle 4 day 1, and cycle 7 day 1. The sample belongs to a study of OX40 agonist ivuxolimab in advanced cancers. On the study more broadly: Patients were dosed intravenously with ivuxolimab at 0.01 to 10 mg/kg every 2 weeks.

Method: immunoSEQ multiplex PCR; TCRdb's copy keeps in-frame clones and lacks some. The table lists 65,000 to 100,000 clones, about 94% of them singletons. Points from the study as a whole: CD4+ and CD8+ blood T cells expanded clonally by week 6 at 0.1 to 3.0 mg/kg.

Germline CDR1 is LNHDA and CDR2 is SQIVND (reference sequence). V shed 5 bases, J shed 5 bases, and the junction held 1 base outside the gene matches. The CDR3 sequence is 12 residues long. This receptor was identified in an adult with an advanced solid tumor such as melanoma, head and neck, liver or kidney cancer. Sequencing was performed on CD4+ or CD8+ T cells sorted from blood, taken in a trial of the OX40 agonist ivuxolimab. The chain has TRBV19 and TRBJ1-1; 8 bases fit TRBD1. CDR3 coding DNA: TGTGCCAGTAGTGACAGGGGAACTGAAGCTTTCTTT. It codes for CASSDRGTEAFF.